This record covers a single T cell receptor beta chain. The antigen remains unidentified. The protocol was immunoSEQ multiplex PCR, while the TCRdb copy is restricted to in-frame clones and leaves out a portion. Of 15,000 to 20,000 clones listed, nearly 90% are singletons. Germline values: CDR1 SEHNR, CDR2 FQNEAQ (reference sequence). This CDR3 region has 15 residues. Trimming took 0 bases from V and 0 from J, leaving 6 bases between them. The source of the sample is a study of T cell responses to AZD1222 COVID-19 vaccine. General study points: There were vaccine-associated CD4 TCRs across spike, dominant at 160-218 and 743-854. The breadth and depth of Spike-specific TCRs increased once two AZD1222 doses had been given. Repertoires in all cases were sampled only once the peak T cell response had passed.

V gene TRBV7-9 combines with J gene TRBJ1-5; D gene ambiguous. The material was peripheral blood, obtained 28 days after the second AZD1222 dose. The sequence derives from an adult who received the AZD1222 COVID-19 vaccine. CDR3 sequence: CASSLAQHSNQPQHF. In DNA form, the CDR3 reads TGTGCCAGCAGCTTAGCCCAACATAGCAATCAGCCCCAGCATTTT.